The next 27 T cell receptor beta chains were all read from a single sample in a study of shared clonotypes between healthy human individuals (dated by TCRdb to about 2020). The library came from the immunoSEQ multiplex PCR assay. Sourced from immuneACCESS, this table was stored by TCRdb with only in-frame sequences that have V and J called. A share of the clones is absent; for the studies checked, an unresolved V gene accounts for under half, and the remainder has no known explanation. For this sample there are a few million clones; 92% appear just once. Of the sample, roughly 0.34% falls within the top ten clones. The specimen sequenced was naive CD4+ T cells from PBMCs. Read against the paper, the sample's cell subset or site label means: CD45RA+ positively selected. These receptors all come from a man between 18 and 35 years old in good health. Some clones in this sample may be carry-over from other donors' samples.

The chain is built from TRBV5-1 and TRBJ2-7; 7 nucleotides line up with TRBD1. Germline V lookup: CDR1 SGHRS, CDR2 YFSETQ. The junction had 7 bases not matched to a gene; V was cut back by 4 bases and J by 3 bases. The CDR3 covers 14 residues. CDR3 sequence (DNA): TGCGCCAGCAGCCTAACCGGGACAGTCTACGAGCAGTACTTC. Translated: CASSLTGTVYEQYF.

About this clone itself: A junction end diverges from the germline sequence, so it may reflect a read error. This sequence joins TRBV11-3 and TRBJ2-5, with 7 bases matching TRBD1. The germline V gene encodes CDR1 SGHNT and CDR2 YENEEA. The CDR3 totals 14 residues. The CDR3 DNA follows: TGTGCCAGCAGTTTAGAAGGGGGCGAAGAGACCCAGTACTTC. Translation: CASSLEGGEETQYF. The whole variable domain, remainder taken from reference TRBV11-3 and TRBJ2-5, is EAGVVQSPRYKIIEKKQPVAFWCNPISGHNTLYWYLQNLGQGPELLIRYENEEAVDDSQLPKDRFSAERLKGVDSTLKIQPAELGDSAVYLCASSLEGGEETQYFGPGTRLLVL.

The V gene is TRBV18, the J gene TRBJ2-1; D not resolved. CDR1 and CDR2 from the germline V gene are KGHSH and LQKENI. The CDR3 has 11 amino acids. V shed 6 bases and J shed 7 bases, with 7 bases lying between them. Here the CDR3 DNA reads TGTGCCAGCTCGTCAGGTAATGAGCAGTTCTTC. Translation gives CASSSGNEQFF.

The V call is TRBV7-8, the J call TRBJ1-2; D is uncertain. CDR3 length equals 14 residues. V lost 0 bases, J lost 10 bases, and 15 bases lay in between. Germline V gives CDR1 SGHVS, CDR2 FQNEAQ. This CDR3 is CASSLASRYGLYTF. The CDR3 nucleotides are TGTGCCAGCAGCTTAGCGTCCCGCTACGGGCTCTACACCTTC.

The genes are TRBV6-1 and TRBJ2-3; D is unclear. Trimming removed 6 bases at V and 0 bases at J, with 7 bases between. The CDR3 contains 13 residues. CDR1 is MNHNS and CDR2 is SASEGT in the germline V gene. CDR3: CASRTDSTDTQYF. The CDR3 nucleotides are TGTGCCAGCAGGACCGACAGCACAGATACGCAGTATTTT.

The rearrangement links TRBV5-1 to TRBJ2-1; D is unclear. Germline V gene data show CDR1 as SGHRS and CDR2 as YFSETQ. V was pared by 1 base and J by 4 bases, with 12 bases between. The CDR3 spans 15 residues. The CDR3 nucleotides read TGCGCCAGCAGCTTGCGTACGGGCCGATACAATGAGCAGTTCTTC. It codes for CASSLRTGRYNEQFF.

Of note for this clone: Other nucleotide sequences in the sample specify the same CDR3. This rearrangement joins TRBV28 to TRBJ1-2; a possible D gene is TRBD1 (6 bases). V was clipped by 3 bases and J by 3 bases, with 8 bases between them. The CDR3 runs to 13 residues. The germline CDR1 and CDR2 sequences are MDHEN and SYDVKM. The DNA for the CDR3 is TGTGCCAGCAGTTTGGGGACACACTATGGCTACACCTTC. Encoded protein: CASSLGTHYGYTF.

This clone was counted once. This chain links TRBV18 with TRBJ2-1; D is uncertain. Germline V lookup: CDR1 KGHSH, CDR2 LQKENI. Deletions cut 3 bases from V and 6 bases from J, with 15 bases between. The CDR3 is 15 amino acids. Here the CDR3 DNA reads TGTGCCAGCTCACCCACGCTTGCTAGGGCCAATGAGCAGTTCTTC. It is translated as CASSPTLARANEQFF.

The chain is built from TRBV28 and TRBJ2-7; TRBD1 or TRBD2 may be the D gene (5 bases each). Per the germline V gene, CDR1 is MDHEN and CDR2 is SYDVKM. The CDR3 sequence is 18 residues long. V was pared by 5 bases and J by 0 bases, with 23 bases between. This CDR3 reads CASSPYGANTGSSYEQYF. The CDR3 nucleotides are TGTGCCAGCAGTCCCTATGGGGCAAATACGGGGAGCTCCTACGAGCAGTACTTC.

The chain recombines TRBV5-1 with TRBJ2-7; no reliable D call. Germline values: CDR1 SGHRS, CDR2 YFSETQ. This CDR3 spans 16 amino acids. Trimming removed 4 bases from V and 0 bases from J, with 17 bases in between. CDR3 sequence: CASSLRSASFSYEQYF. The CDR3 coding sequence is TGCGCCAGCAGCCTCCGCTCAGCCAGCTTCTCCTACGAGCAGTACTTC.

V usage is TRBV15 and J usage is TRBJ2-1, with a possible D match to TRBD2 (6 bases). The CDR3 is 15 amino acids. Trimming left V 5 bases short and J 2 bases short, with 13 bases between. From germline, CDR1 is LNHNV and CDR2 YYDKDF (reference sequence). CDR3 in DNA: TGTGCCACCAGCTCCGGAGGGACCACCTACAATGAGCAGTTCTTC. This gives the protein CATSSGGTTYNEQFF.

CDR3 nucleotides: TGCGCCAGCAGTCTGACGAAAGGGATGACCCTGGGGGAGACCCAGTACTTC. Translation gives CASSLTKGMTLGETQYF. J is TRBJ2-5 and V is TRBV5-1; no reliable D call. The CDR3 is made up of 17 amino acids. V was clipped by 5 bases and J by 5 bases, with 25 bases between them. The V gene's germline CDR1 is SGHRS and CDR2 YFSETQ.

The CDR3, as DNA: TGCGCCAGCAGCTTGACTCTCCAGAAAAGCTCCTACAATGAGCAGTTCTTC. The encoded protein is CASSLTLQKSSYNEQFF. The V and J genes are TRBV5-1 and TRBJ2-1; D unclear. The germline CDR1 and CDR2 sequences are SGHRS and YFSETQ. Trimming removed 1 base at V and 0 bases at J, with 14 bases between. This CDR3 comprises 17 residues. The whole variable domain, remainder taken from reference TRBV5-1 and TRBJ2-1, is KAGVTQTPRYLIKTRGQQVTLSCSPISGHRSVSWYQQTPGQGLQFLFEYFSETQRNKGNFPGRFSGRQFSNSRSEMNVSTLELGDSALYLCASSLTLQKSSYNEQFFGPGTRLTVL.

This chain connects TRBV27 to TRBJ1-1; D is uncertain. Germline V gene data show CDR1 as MNHEY and CDR2 as SMNVEV (reference sequence). V was pared by 2 bases and J by 4 bases, with 17 bases between. The CDR3 sequence is 16 residues long. CDR3 nucleotide sequence: TGTGCCAGCAGTTTAAGAGACGGTCGGGCTTCCACTGAAGCTTTCTTT. This translates into CASSLRDGRASTEAFF.

V is TRBV6-1 and J is TRBJ1-5, with a weak D call TRBD1 (6 bases). Germline loops: CDR1 MNHNS, CDR2 SASEGT. V shed 8 bases and J shed 3 bases, with 11 bases lying between them. The CDR3 totals 13 residues. The CDR3 loop reads CASEQGNNQPQHF. CDR3 DNA: TGTGCCAGCGAACAGGGTAACAATCAGCCCCAGCATTTT.

The rearrangement uses TRBV7-9 and TRBJ2-7, with TRBD1 identical over 12 bases. J was trimmed by 4 bases and V by 3 bases; bases with no gene match: 13. Germline V gene data show CDR1 as SEHNR and CDR2 as FQNEAQ (reference sequence). This CDR3 comprises 18 residues. CDR3 amino acids: CASSFWDRGRNSKYEQYF. The CDR3 bases are TGTGCCAGCAGCTTTTGGGACAGGGGGCGCAATAGTAAGTACGAGCAGTACTTC.

DNA for the CDR3: TGTGCCAGCAGTGAAACTAGCGGAACCTTTACCTACAATGAGCAGTTCTTC. It encodes CASSETSGTFTYNEQFF. V usage is TRBV6-1 and J usage is TRBJ2-1; the match to TRBD2 covers 8 bases. With V trimmed by 2 bases and J by 2 bases, 8 bases remained unmatched. CDR1 and CDR2 from the germline V gene are MNHNS and SASEGT. The CDR3 is made up of 17 amino acids.

DNA for the CDR3: TGCGCCAGCAGCCCTGGGTGGGGGTTTGCGGAGACCCAGTACTTC. It specifies CASSPGWGFAETQYF. The chain uses TRBV5-1 and TRBJ2-5; D is possibly TRBD1 or TRBD2 (5 bases each). CDR1 and CDR2 from the germline V gene are SGHRS and YFSETQ. The CDR3 runs 15 residues. With 4 bases removed from V and 5 bases from J, the gap between germline ends came to 18 bases.

This sequence joins TRBV30 and TRBJ2-7, with TRBD2 as a possible D gene (5 bases). The CDR3 is 10 amino acids. Trimming shortened V by 5 bases and J by 8 bases, and 10 bases separated the two germline ends. CDR1 is GTSNPN, CDR2 SVGIG, per germline (reference sequence). The CDR3 DNA reads as TGTGCCTGGGGGTCCGGGAAGCAGTACTTC. Translation: CAWGSGKQYF.

About this clone itself: The same CDR3 can be traced to other DNA sequences in this sample. The CDR3 is CASSTPGTDTQYF. For the CDR3, the DNA is TGTGCCAGTTCAACACCTGGGACAGATACGCAGTATTTT. V gene TRBV28 combines with J gene TRBJ2-3; D gene unclear. The CDR3 consists of 13 residues. The V gene lost 9 bases and the J gene lost 3 bases, with 13 bases spanning the gap. The germline V gene has CDR1 MDHEN and CDR2 SYDVKM.

J is TRBJ2-3 and V is TRBV7-2; 8 nucleotides agree with TRBD1. CDR3 length: 15 residues. CDR1 SGHTA and CDR2 FQGNSA come from the germline V gene. V was pared by 4 bases and J by 4 bases, with 7 bases of the junction left unmatched. The CDR3 here is CASSSRTGRPDTQYF. DNA for the CDR3: TGTGCCAGCAGCTCCAGGACAGGGCGGCCAGATACGCAGTATTTT.

This clone came up once. J is TRBJ2-1 and V is TRBV4-3; D is undetermined. V was trimmed by 5 bases and J by 0 bases, leaving 11 bases between them. This CDR3 comprises 15 residues. Germline lookup yields CDR1 LGHNA and CDR2 YSLEER. CDR3 amino acids: CASSEAILSYNEQFF. The CDR3 DNA reads TGCGCCAGCAGCGAGGCTATCCTCTCCTACAATGAGCAGTTCTTC.

This rearrangement joins TRBV5-1 to TRBJ2-7, with 9 bases identical to TRBD1. The CDR3 contains 16 residues. CDR1 is SGHRS and CDR2 is YFSETQ in the germline V gene. V lost 3 bases and J lost 0; bases outside the gene matches: 7. The CDR3 nucleotides read TGCGCCAGCAGCTCTAAGACAGGGGGATACTCCTACGAGCAGTACTTC. Encoded protein: CASSSKTGGYSYEQYF.

This chain links TRBV5-4 with TRBJ2-3; D remains unclear. Germline assignment: CDR1 SGHNT and CDR2 YYREEE (reference sequence). The CDR3 loop spans 14 amino acids. V dropped 5 bases and J dropped 2 bases, with 12 bases sitting between them. The CDR3 spells CASRSAGPTDTQYF. CDR3 in DNA: TGTGCCAGCAGGTCGGCAGGACCCACAGATACGCAGTATTTT.

The V and J genes are TRBV4-3 and TRBJ1-2, with a weak D call TRBD1 (5 bases). This CDR3 has 13 residues. Germline V gene data show CDR1 as LGHNA and CDR2 as YSLEER. V shed 1 base and J shed 8 bases, with 11 bases lying between them. CDR3: CASSQGMGVGYTF. The CDR3 DNA is TGCGCCAGCAGCCAAGGGATGGGGGTCGGCTACACCTTC.

V and J are TRBV2 and TRBJ1-3; D remains unclear. There are 16 residues in the CDR3. Trimming left V 6 bases short and J 1 base short, with 16 bases between. Germline values: CDR1 SNHLY, CDR2 FYNNEI. CDR3 DNA: TGTGCCAGCAGCAAACAGAGGGCAGATTCTGGAAACACCATATATTTT. Translating it yields CASSKQRADSGNTIYF.

As DNA, the CDR3 is TGTGCCAGCAGCCGGCGTGGACTGAAAGACTACGAGCAGTACTTC. Translating gives CASSRRGLKDYEQYF. This chain uses TRBV28 with TRBJ2-7, with a weak D call TRBD2 (5 bases). Germline V gene lookup returns CDR1 MDHEN and CDR2 SYDVKM. The CDR3 totals 15 residues. Trimming pared 6 bases from V and 3 bases from J, leaving 18 bases between.